Presented here are 19 T cell receptor beta chains from one specimen sequenced in a study of cytomegalovirus exposure and HLA in healthy donors. PCR employed 60 Vbeta and 13 Jbeta primers. Repertoires were generated with immunoSEQ multiplex PCR, while TCRdb's copy carries only in-frame clones and drops some. The sample holds 150,000 to 160,000 clones; 70% to 90% are singletons and the top ten take 2% to 2.5%. The material sequenced was PBMCs. Receptor source: a young woman in good health and CMV-seronegative.

The chain couples TRBV27 to TRBJ2-2; TRBD1 is a possible D gene (7 bases). CDR3 size: 16 residues. V was shortened by 6 bases and J by 0 bases, with 14 bases between the two germline ends. From germline, CDR1 is MNHEY and CDR2 SMNVEV (reference sequence). In nucleotides, the CDR3 is TGTGCCAGCAGCGGAGGGGGCGCCGCGAACACCGGGGAGCTGTTTTTT. Its protein is CASSGGGAANTGELFF.

CDR3 region: CASSHRRGLTDSPLHF. The CDR3 nucleotides read TGTGCCAGTTCTCACCGGCGGGGTCTGACGGATTCACCCCTCCACTTT. The rearrangement links TRBV19 to TRBJ1-6; D remains unclear. V shed 8 bases and J shed 8 bases, with 22 bases lying between them. CDR3 size: 16 residues. CDR1 is LNHDA and CDR2 is SQIVND in the germline V gene (reference sequence). The full variable domain, its missing parts supplied by reference TRBV19 and TRBJ1-6, is DGGITQSPKYLFRKEGQNVTLSCEQNLNHDAMYWYRQDPGQGLRLIYYSQIVNDFQKGDIAEGYSVSREKKESFPLTVTSAQKNPTAFYLCASSHRRGLTDSPLHFGNGTRLTVT.

The chain employs TRBV4-2 and TRBJ2-6; D is ambiguous. Germline-derived CDR1 and CDR2 are LGHNA and YNFKEQ. Trimming stripped 1 base from V and 0 bases from J, with 13 bases between. This CDR3 is built from 18 residues. CDR3 sequence: CASSQGQNFISGANVLTF. The CDR3 coding sequence is TGTGCCAGCAGCCAAGGGCAGAATTTCATCTCTGGGGCCAACGTCCTGACTTTC.

V usage is TRBV11-2 and J usage is TRBJ1-6, with TRBD1 as a possible D gene (5 bases). Germline CDR1 SGHAT, CDR2 FQNNGV. The V and J ends lost 4 bases and 7 bases respectively, with 11 bases between them. The CDR3 loop spans 14 amino acids. For the CDR3, the DNA is TGTGCCAGCAGCTCGGGGGTTCTAAATTCACCCCTCCACTTT. Translation gives CASSSGVLNSPLHF. Full variable domain (remainder filled in from reference TRBV11-2 and TRBJ1-6): EAGVAQSPRYKIIEKRQSVAFWCNPISGHATLYWYQQILGQGPKLLIQFQNNGVVDDSQLPKDRFSAERLKGVDSTLKIQPAKLEDSAVYLCASSSGVLNSPLHFGNGTRLTVT.

V usage is TRBV4-3 and J usage is TRBJ1-5; D remains unclear. Trimming removed 0 bases at V and 7 bases at J, with 13 bases between. The germline CDR1 and CDR2 sequences are LGHNA and YSLEER. The CDR3 is made up of 15 amino acids. This chain's CDR3 is CASSQEGYGKQPQHF. CDR3 coding DNA: TGCGCCAGCAGCCAAGAAGGCTACGGGAAGCAGCCCCAGCATTTT.

The chain recombines TRBV27 with TRBJ2-6; 7 bases map to TRBD1. The CDR3 has 17 residues. V lost 2 bases and J lost 1; bases outside the gene matches: 5. Germline CDR1 reads MNHEY; CDR2 reads SMNVEV (reference sequence). CDR3 DNA: TGTGCCAGCAGTTTACGTGGGACAGCTTCTGGGGCCAACGTCCTGACTTTC. The encoded protein is CASSLRGTASGANVLTF.

The V call is TRBV28, the J call TRBJ2-3; D possibly corresponds to TRBD1 (5 bases). CDR3 length: 16 residues. CDR1 is MDHEN, CDR2 SYDVKM, per germline. Trimming stripped 6 bases from V and 3 bases from J, with 19 bases between. This CDR3 reads CASSPTAPLGTDTQYF. In DNA form, the CDR3 reads TGTGCCAGCAGCCCGACAGCACCTCTTGGGACAGATACGCAGTATTTT. Based on the CDR3 plus reference TRBV28 and TRBJ2-3, the full variable domain is DVKVTQSSRYLVKRTGEKVFLECVQDMDHENMFWYRQDPGLGLRLIYFSYDVKMKEKGDIPEGYSVSREKKERFSLILESASTNQTSMYLCASSPTAPLGTDTQYFGPGTRLTVL.

The rearrangement uses TRBV19 and TRBJ1-2, with 10 bases matching TRBD1. Germline V gives CDR1 LNHDA, CDR2 SQIVND (reference sequence). CDR3 length: 15 amino acids. The V segment lost 9 bases and the J segment 4 bases; nucleotides outside the gene matches: 11. This CDR3 reads CASRQPGQGFYGYTF. CDR3 sequence (DNA): TGTGCCAGCAGACAACCGGGACAGGGGTTCTATGGCTACACCTTC.

This clone was counted a few times. The rearrangement joins TRBV5-1 to TRBJ1-1; weak D call: TRBD1 (6 bases). In germline, CDR1 is SGHRS, CDR2 YFSETQ. The ends were cut back, 0 bases at V and 1 base at J, with 25 bases in the middle. There are 20 residues in the CDR3. CDR3 coding DNA: TGCGCCAGCAGCTTGGCAAAGGAGAAGGGGACACCAATTAAGAACACTGAAGCTTTCTTT. It encodes CASSLAKEKGTPIKNTEAFF.

The V call is TRBV5-1, the J call TRBJ2-3, with 9 bases lining up with TRBD1. V lost 7 bases to trimming and J lost 4 bases; unmatched junction nucleotides: 10. Germline CDR1 SGHRS, CDR2 YFSETQ. The CDR3 totals 15 residues. CDR3 bases: TGCGCCAGCGGGCTGGGACAGGGATCCCCAGATACGCAGTATTTT. This sequence encodes CASGLGQGSPDTQYF.

The gene calls are TRBV6-5 and TRBJ1-4; D might be TRBD1 (6 bases). CDR1 and CDR2 (germline): MNHEY, SVGAGI. This CDR3 contains 13 residues. V dropped 5 bases and J dropped 8 bases, with 12 bases sitting between them. The CDR3 nucleotides read TGTGCCAGCAGTCCCGGGGGGGCCGAAAAACTGTTTTTT. It codes for CASSPGGAEKLFF.

This chain connects TRBV5-1 to TRBJ2-1, with TRBD2 matching over 9 bases. After removal of 3 bases from V and 2 bases from J, the junction contained 9 bases not matched to a gene. CDR3 length: 17 amino acids. Germline V gene lookup returns CDR1 SGHRS and CDR2 YFSETQ. DNA of the CDR3: TGCGCCAGCAGCTCGTTGACTAGCGGTCAAGCCTACAATGAGCAGTTCTTC. Protein: CASSSLTSGQAYNEQFF.

The chain combines TRBV6-5 with TRBJ1-4; D possibly corresponds to TRBD1 (6 bases). Germline lookup yields CDR1 MNHEY and CDR2 SVGAGI. V was shortened by 6 bases and J by 9 bases, with 17 bases between the two germline ends. The CDR3 length is 14 residues. The CDR3 is CASRPGGQTQKLFF. CDR3 bases: TGTGCCAGCAGACCCGGGGGGCAGACCCAAAAACTGTTTTTT.

The chain joins TRBV4-3 to TRBJ1-2; D is ambiguous. The CDR3 totals 15 residues. V dropped 1 base and J dropped 2 bases, with 11 bases sitting between them. Per germline, CDR1 LGHNA and CDR2 YSLEER. CDR3 protein: CASSQVYGVNYGYTF. The CDR3 DNA is TGCGCCAGCAGCCAAGTTTACGGGGTGAACTATGGCTACACCTTC.

This rearrangement joins TRBV25-1 to TRBJ1-6, with D unclear. V lost 1 base and J lost 7, with 17 bases in between. Germline V CDR1 and CDR2: MGHDK, SYGVNS. CDR3 size: 17 residues. The CDR3 DNA is TGTGCCAGCAGTGAATGGGAGGCCGTTTCCCGAAATTCACCCCTCCACTTT. Amino acids: CASSEWEAVSRNSPLHF.

The chain is built from TRBV19 and TRBJ2-2, with 7 bases that match TRBD2. With 3 bases clipped from V and 3 bases from J, the junction kept 4 bases outside the gene matches. Germline V lookup: CDR1 LNHDA, CDR2 SQIVND (reference sequence). The CDR3 is 15 residues long. In nucleotides, the CDR3 is TGTGCCAGTAGTATGCGGGCGGGGGACACCGGGGAGCTGTTTTTT. Translating gives CASSMRAGDTGELFF. Full variable domain (rest looked up from reference TRBV19 and TRBJ2-2): DGGITQSPKYLFRKEGQNVTLSCEQNLNHDAMYWYRQDPGQGLRLIYYSQIVNDFQKGDIAEGYSVSREKKESFPLTVTSAQKNPTAFYLCASSMRAGDTGELFFGEGSRLTVL.

The rearrangement uses TRBV15 and TRBJ1-4; D is unclear. Deletions cut 5 bases from V and 11 bases from J, with 21 bases between. The CDR3 loop spans 15 amino acids. The germline gives CDR1 LNHNV, CDR2 YYDKDF (reference sequence). CDR3 bases: TGTGCCACCAGCGAGGAGGGAGGACCCGGGCCGAAACTGTTTTTT. This sequence encodes CATSEEGGPGPKLFF.

This clone occurred a few times. This chain links TRBV30 with TRBJ2-1; 14 bases align to TRBD2. The CDR3 is 19 amino acids. CDR1 is GTSNPN and CDR2 is SVGIG in the germline V gene (reference sequence). The ends lost 1 base at V and 7 bases at J; junction bases unmatched: 15. The CDR3 DNA reads as TGTGCCTGGAGTGGGGGTCGGACTAGCGGGAGGACTGGTCGGAATGAGCAGTTCTTC. Translation: CAWSGGRTSGRTGRNEQFF. Full variable domain (missing parts from reference TRBV30 and TRBJ2-1): SQTIHQWPATLVQPVGSPLSLECTVEGTSNPNLYWYRQAAGRGLQLLFYSVGIGQISSEVPQNLSASRPQDRQFILSSKKLLLSDSGFYLCAWSGGRTSGRTGRNEQFFGPGTRLTVL.

The genes are TRBV29-1 and TRBJ1-1, with 8 bases fitting TRBD1. The CDR3 sequence is 15 residues long. V lost 2 bases and J lost 11; bases outside the gene matches: 16. The V gene's germline CDR1 is SQVTM and CDR2 ANQGSEA. The CDR3 coding sequence is TGCAGCGTTGAAATTAGGGACAGGCTGCTCGCTGGGGCTTTCTTT. This translates into CSVEIRDRLLAGAFF.